The 3 T cell receptor beta chains given below trace back to one sample, sequenced in a study of tumor and adjacent non-tumor tissue in lung cancer. No cell sorting was done before RNA was extracted from the tissue. The library came from three nested PCR rounds adapted from ARM-PCR protocols. Each CDR3 protein gets one entry after TCRdb re-called the multiplex PCR reads with MiXCR. This sample yields under 150,000 distinct CDR3 sequences, of which about 66% are seen a single time; around 13% belongs to the top ten. Sequencing input: lung tumor tissue. These receptor sequences come from a young man with non-small cell lung cancer.

A single count supports this clonotype. A much larger clone lies one base from this, so it may be a read error. The chain couples TRBV20-1 to TRBJ2-3, with 10 bases fitting TRBD2. CDR3 length: 16 residues. Germline lookup yields CDR1 DFQATT and CDR2 SNEGSKA (reference sequence). Here the CDR3 DNA reads TGCAGTGCTAGAGAGGCTAGCGGGAGAGTTACAGATACGCAGTGTTTT. It translates to CSAREASGRVTDTQCF.

Regarding this clonotype: A much bigger clone sits one base away, suggesting this may be a read error. The rearrangement uses TRBV5-6 and TRBJ1-1; no firm D call. Per germline, CDR1 SGHDT and CDR2 YYEEEE. The CDR3 spans 12 residues. Here the CDR3 DNA reads TGTACCAGCAGCCTTACGAGGACTGAAGCTTTCTTT. Amino acid sequence: CTSSLTRTEAFF.

Details on this clonotype: The junction shows a germline mismatch at one end, possibly a read error. This chain links TRBV6-1 with TRBJ2-5; TRBD2 agrees at 7 bases. Germline CDR1 reads MNHNS; CDR2 reads SASEGT. The CDR3 runs 20 residues. The DNA for the CDR3 is TGTACCAGCAGTGCAAGGGCGGGAGAGAAGATGGGTCGGGTACAAGAGACCCAGTACTTC. Amino acids: CTSSARAGEKMGRVQETQYF.